This T cell receptor (beta chain) emerged from a study of vaccination and CD4 T cells after COVID-19 (dated by TCRdb to 2022 to 2024). Study-wide context: Convalescent patients had a positive SARS-CoV-2 result on nasal swab PCR, and of these patients, some 10 had mild disease and one had severe disease. The convalescent cohort included six males and four females, with two Hispanic individuals, seven Caucasians, two Asians and one multiracial person. Participants got two doses of the Pfizer-BioNTech BNT162b2 vaccine (n=8) or two doses of the Moderna mRNA-1273 vaccine (n=2). Post-COVID blood samples were collected from convalescent patients a median of around 96 days after diagnosis, with a range of roughly 35 to 170 days. Post-vaccine blood samples were collected a median of approximately 68 days after the second vaccine dose, ranging from about 13 to 250 days. Culture stimuli were overlapping spike peptide pools from SARS-CoV-2 and from the common cold coronaviruses HCoV-NL63, HCoV-OC43 and HCoV-229E. As controls, cultures received a CEFX viral epitope pool (the positive control), an HIV-1 Nef peptide pool (the negative control), or no peptide at all. The spike-specific CD4+ TCR repertoire was compared before and after mRNA vaccination in about nine COVID-19 convalescent patients and a few infection-naive healthy vaccine recipients.

The CDR3 numbers 15 residues from cysteine through phenylalanine. Solely the CDR3 DNA is kept, with 45 bases framed from the first base. Trimming removed 1 base from V and 3 bases from J, leaving 11 bases between the germline ends. As encoded in the germline V gene, CDR1 is SGHAT while CDR2 is FQNNGV. The research as a whole found: Nearly all vaccine-specific clones in convalescent patients (304 of 307) were mono-reactive for SARS-CoV-2 spike rather than cross-reactive with common cold coronaviruses. The median count of SARS-CoV-2-reactive clonotypes went up from approximately 22 after infection to 38 after vaccination, although the change was not significant. Among the post-vaccine SARS-CoV-2-reactive clones in convalescent patients, a median about 86% showed up only after vaccination, which suggests vaccine-specific priming. Only a relatively small number of convalescent patients were included in the study, and early timepoints following natural infection were not analyzed.

Library prep was done by PCR. DNA from cultured CD4+ T cells underwent TCR sequencing with the Oncomine TCR Beta short-read assay at the Johns Hopkins FTIC core. Genomic DNA was extracted from the cultured CD4+ T cells with the QIAamp micro DNA kit. Oncomine TCR Beta libraries from cultured CD4+ T cells were pooled using unique dual indexes and sequenced on an Illumina iSeq 100. Per the original workflow: Non-productive sequences were removed, and CDR3s not starting with C, not ending with F or W, or shorter than 7 amino acids were discarded. The MANAFEST web application identified antigen-specific clonotypes by comparing peptide-stimulated wells against reference wells and other culture wells. An FDR below 0.05, an odds ratio above 5, and a productive frequency above 0.1% in at least two of three replicate wells were required for clones to be considered positive. A clonotype counted as cross-reactive if it showed significant expansion both in the SARS-CoV-2 spike wells and in at least one common cold coronavirus spike condition. Similarity between CDR3 sequences was evaluated in R version 3.6.1 using Levenshtein distances (stringdist) and unrooted phylogenetic trees (ape). TCRdb reran the public reads through fastp at Q25 and MiXCR, keeping productive beta chains. Identical CDR3 proteins give one entry, which carries the most common genes and DNA. These V and J calls rely on TCRdb rather than the paper's analysis. This sample holds around 10,000 distinct CDR3 sequences; roughly 37% were observed only once. The top ten clones comprise over 25% of the sample.

In the case of this clonotype: Its antigen remains undetermined. Base qualities are not at hand, and no much larger clone is one base apart.

The sample's treatment or condition label, decoded: roughly ten-day PBMC culture with coronavirus spike peptide pools or control peptides (ViraFEST assay). The ViraFEST assay was used in the study, in which antigen-specific T cells were expanded with peptide pools and expanded clonotypes were subsequently identified by TCR sequencing. The convalescent patients' positive SARS-CoV-2 PCR tests were from March to December 2020, which was before the Alpha, Beta and Delta variants emerged in the United States. PBMCs were cultured at roughly 1.8 million per well in IMDM supplemented with approximately 5% human AB serum and 10 IU/ml IL-2, with approximately 9.5 ug/ml peptide pools added. Half of the culture medium was replaced with fresh IL-2-containing medium on days 3 and 7. After approximately 11 days of culture, CD4+ T cells were isolated by negative selection with the EasySep CD4+ T cell isolation kit. PBMCs were separated from whole blood using Ficoll-Paque Plus gradient centrifugation and then either used fresh or cryopreserved at -140C. Triplicate wells were generally used for each culture condition.

The sequenced material came from CD4+ T cells from blood, cultured in vitro. The sequence was collected from a human donor who had recovered from COVID-19. The chain was built from TRBV11-2 and TRBJ2-3; matching of 5 bases hints at TRBD1 as the D gene. Here the CDR3 is given as CASSLGAGQTDTQYF. The DNA is TGTGCCAGCAGCTTAGGGGCAGGGCAGACAGATACGCAGTATTTT. With the rest looked up from the reference TRBV11-2 and TRBJ2-3 genes rather than sequenced, the full variable domain is EAGVAQSPRYKIIEKRQSVAFWCNPISGHATLYWYQQILGQGPKLLIQFQNNGVVDDSQLPKDRFSAERLKGVDSTLKIQPAKLEDSAVYLCASSLGAGQTDTQYFGPGTRLTVL.